This T cell receptor beta chain came from a study of OX40 agonist ivuxolimab in advanced cancers. Study background: The treatment was a fully human IgG2 OX40 agonist, ivuxolimab.

Here immunoSEQ multiplex PCR was the method, and the copy in TCRdb shows in-frame clones only, minus some. The sample includes roughly 67,000 clones, roughly 86% of them seen just once. Drawing of blood for sampling happened at baseline, at cycle 4 day 1, and at cycle 7 day 1. CDR1 is GTSNPN and CDR2 is SVGIG in the germline V gene (reference sequence). The CDR3 runs 11 residues. V lost 3 bases and J 8 bases, leaving 8 bases between the germline ends. The sample holds a few counts of this clone. V is TRBV30 and J is TRBJ2-1; no reliable D call. The material was CD4+ or CD8+ T cells sorted from blood, obtained in a trial of the OX40 agonist ivuxolimab. The sequence was obtained from an adult with an advanced solid tumor such as melanoma, head and neck, liver or kidney cancer. The CDR3 coding sequence is TGTGCCTGGAGGCCGTATGATGAGCAGTTCTTC. Its translation is CAWRPYDEQFF.